This is a list of T cell receptor beta chains from one sample in a study of human T cells and chemical hapten exposure. TCRdb re-derived calls from the RACE reads in MiXCR, one entry per CDR3 protein. The sample includes roughly 56,000 distinct CDR3 sequences, 8.5% to 10% of them seen just once. The source was whole blood, collected in connection with sensitization to the hapten diphenylcyclopropenone (DPC). Every receptor here comes from a woman in her 30s with alopecia areata. Some clones in this sample may be carry-over from other donors' samples. Both conserved end residues are part of each CDR3. D genes are given only for firm matches. Size values are once, few and many counts, or a class for expanded clones, and some rows have none.

J: TRBJ1-2
V: TRBV10-3
length: 16
size: NA
D: NA
CDR3: CAISESGPFGNYGYTF
DNA: TGTGCCATCAGTGAGTCCGGCCCCTTCGGGAACTATGGCTACACCTTC

J: TRBJ1-6
V: TRBV30
length: 12
size: NA
D: NA
CDR3: CAWKGSNSPLHF
DNA: TGTGCCTGGAAAGGGTCCAATTCACCCCTCCACTTT

J: TRBJ2-6
V: TRBV6-6
length: 19
size: NA
D: TRBD1
CDR3: CASQSLSGQGAGGANVLTF
DNA: TGTGCCAGCCAGTCTCTATCTGGACAGGGGGCGGGTGGGGCCAACGTCCTGACTTTC

J: TRBJ1-2
V: TRBV6-2/TRBV6-3
length: 18
size: NA
D: TRBD1
CDR3: CASGNRDRRSVSLYGYTF
DNA: TGTGCCAGCGGGAACCGGGACAGAAGATCAGTAAGTCTCTATGGCTACACCTTC

J: TRBJ2-7
V: TRBV6-2/TRBV6-3
length: 14
size: NA
D: NA
CDR3: CASTPPGPPYEQYF
DNA: TGTGCCAGCACTCCCCCGGGACCCCCATACGAGCAGTACTTC

J: TRBJ2-1
V: TRBV2
length: 14
size: NA
D: TRBD1
CDR3: CASQGQGKYNEQFF
DNA: TGTGCCAGCCAAGGACAGGGGAAATACAATGAGCAGTTCTTC

J: TRBJ2-3
V: TRBV5-1
length: 14
size: NA
D: TRBD2
CDR3: CASSTSGATDTQYF
DNA: TGCGCCAGCAGCACTAGCGGGGCCACAGATACGCAGTATTTT

J: TRBJ1-2
V: TRBV27
length: 13
size: many
D: NA
CDR3: CASSPRTTYGYTF
DNA: TGTGCCAGCAGTCCCCGGACAACCTATGGCTACACCTTC

J: TRBJ1-1
V: TRBV19
length: 12
size: NA
D: NA
CDR3: CASSAPRTEAFF
DNA: TGTGCCAGTAGTGCCCCCCGGACTGAAGCTTTCTTT

J: TRBJ2-3
V: TRBV18
length: 16
size: few
D: NA
CDR3: CASSPPRGAGTDTQYF
DNA: TGTGCCAGCTCTCCCCCTAGGGGGGCAGGCACAGATACGCAGTATTTT

J: TRBJ1-4
V: TRBV4-2
length: 16
size: NA
D: TRBD1
CDR3: CASSPRPGQLNEKLFF
DNA: TGTGCCAGCAGCCCGCGACCGGGACAGCTTAATGAAAAACTGTTTTTT